This T cell receptor beta chain emerged from a study of shared clonotypes between healthy human individuals. Each cell subset's genomic DNA was divided evenly among several immunoSEQ plates. Here immunoSEQ multiplex PCR was the method, and the copy in TCRdb shows in-frame clones only, minus some. The table includes 1,500,000 or so clones, over 95% detected once. Germline V gives CDR1 SNHLY, CDR2 FYNNEI. The CDR3 is made up of 15 amino acids. Trimming removed 8 bases from V and 3 bases from J; junction bases left unmatched: 8. The V and J genes are TRBV2 and TRBJ1-3; TRBD1 matches 9 bases. Sequenced material: naive CD4+ T cells sorted from blood. Documented subset: CD45RA+ positively selected. The receptor was derived from a man aged 25-40 years in good health. This chain's CDR3 is CASAQGQGVGNTIYF. CDR3 in DNA: TGTGCCAGCGCACAGGGACAGGGTGTTGGAAACACCATATATTTT.